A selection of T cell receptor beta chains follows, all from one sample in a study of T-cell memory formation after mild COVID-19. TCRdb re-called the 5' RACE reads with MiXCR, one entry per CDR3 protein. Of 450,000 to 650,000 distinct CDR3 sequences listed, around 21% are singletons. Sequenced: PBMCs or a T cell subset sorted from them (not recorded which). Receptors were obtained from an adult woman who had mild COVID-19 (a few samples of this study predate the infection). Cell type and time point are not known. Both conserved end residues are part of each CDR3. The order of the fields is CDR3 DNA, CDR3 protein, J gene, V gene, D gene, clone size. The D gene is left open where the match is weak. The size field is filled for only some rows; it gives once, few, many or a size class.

cdr3_nt: TGTGCCAGCAGCGGTAGCGGGACGACCGGGGAGCTGTTTTTT
cdr3_aa: CASSGSGTTGELFF
j_call: TRBJ2-2
v_call: TRBV9
d_call: TRBD2
clone_size: once

cdr3_nt: TGTGCCAGCAGCCCGGGGGCCCACTACGAGCAGTACTTC
cdr3_aa: CASSPGAHYEQYF
j_call: TRBJ2-7
v_call: TRBV2
d_call: -
clone_size: -

cdr3_nt: TGTGCCAGTAGTCGCCGGGACAGAACAGATGAAAAACTGTTTTTT
cdr3_aa: CASSRRDRTDEKLFF
j_call: TRBJ1-4
v_call: TRBV19
d_call: TRBD1
clone_size: few

cdr3_nt: TGTGCCAGCAGTCAGGGACAGACGCAGTATTTT
cdr3_aa: CASSQGQTQYF
j_call: TRBJ2-3
v_call: TRBV6-5
d_call: TRBD1
clone_size: -

cdr3_nt: TGTGCCAGCAGCTTAGCCGGGAATCCTGCCGAAGGCATTCAGTACTTC
cdr3_aa: CASSLAGNPAEGIQYF
j_call: TRBJ2-4
v_call: TRBV7-2
d_call: -
clone_size: -

cdr3_nt: TGTGCCAGCAAGTGGGAGGGGCTGGGCACTGAAGCTTTCTTT
cdr3_aa: CASKWEGLGTEAFF
j_call: TRBJ1-1
v_call: TRBV25-1
d_call: -
clone_size: few

cdr3_nt: TGTGCCAGCTCACCAGTCGCGGGGGTCACAGATACGCAGTATTTT
cdr3_aa: CASSPVAGVTDTQYF
j_call: TRBJ2-3
v_call: TRBV18
d_call: TRBD2
clone_size: -

cdr3_nt: TGTGCCAGCAGCCAAGGGAGCGGGAACCACTACGAGCAGTACTTC
cdr3_aa: CASSQGSGNHYEQYF
j_call: TRBJ2-7
v_call: TRBV7-6
d_call: TRBD2
clone_size: -

cdr3_nt: TGTGCCAGTACACTGACATCTGTTAACTATGGCTACACCTTC
cdr3_aa: CASTLTSVNYGYTF
j_call: TRBJ1-2
v_call: TRBV19
d_call: -
clone_size: few

cdr3_nt: TGCAGTGCTAGGGGGACAGGGTGGGACACTGAAGCTTTCTTT
cdr3_aa: CSARGTGWDTEAFF
j_call: TRBJ1-1
v_call: TRBV20-1
d_call: TRBD1
clone_size: few

cdr3_nt: TGTGCCAGCAGCTTAAGGGAATACGAGCAGTACTTC
cdr3_aa: CASSLREYEQYF
j_call: TRBJ2-7
v_call: TRBV7-2
d_call: -
clone_size: -

cdr3_nt: TGTGCCACCAGCAGAGAGGTGGGGGTCTGGGAGACCCAGTACTTC
cdr3_aa: CATSREVGVWETQYF
j_call: TRBJ2-5
v_call: TRBV15
d_call: -
clone_size: few

cdr3_nt: TGTGCCAGCAGTTTAAAGGGGGCAAACACCATATATTTT
cdr3_aa: CASSLKGANTIYF
j_call: TRBJ1-3
v_call: TRBV12-3/TRBV12-4
d_call: TRBD1
clone_size: many

cdr3_nt: TGTGCCAGCAGTTACACGGGGCAGGGGGCGGTTGGCACTGAAGCTTTCTTT
cdr3_aa: CASSYTGQGAVGTEAFF
j_call: TRBJ1-1
v_call: TRBV6-6
d_call: TRBD1
clone_size: few

cdr3_nt: TGCGCCAGCAGCCTCCGGGCCCCCGCTGGGGAGCTGTTTTTT
cdr3_aa: CASSLRAPAGELFF
j_call: TRBJ2-2
v_call: TRBV5-1
d_call: -
clone_size: few

cdr3_nt: TGTGCCAGTAGTATGTTGGGCTGGGGGAATGAAAAACTGTTTTTT
cdr3_aa: CASSMLGWGNEKLFF
j_call: TRBJ1-4
v_call: TRBV19
d_call: -
clone_size: -

cdr3_nt: TGCAGTGCCATACCCGTGGGACAGGGGGCGAGTGGCTACACCTTC
cdr3_aa: CSAIPVGQGASGYTF
j_call: TRBJ1-2
v_call: TRBV20-1
d_call: TRBD1
clone_size: -

cdr3_nt: TGCGCCAGCAGCCAAGAAACAGCTTTCACCGGGGAGCTGTTTTTT
cdr3_aa: CASSQETAFTGELFF
j_call: TRBJ2-2
v_call: TRBV4-1
d_call: -
clone_size: -

cdr3_nt: TGCAGTGCGAGTACTAGCGGGGGAATGGGCGAGCAGTACTTC
cdr3_aa: CSASTSGGMGEQYF
j_call: TRBJ2-7
v_call: TRBV20-1
d_call: TRBD2
clone_size: few

cdr3_nt: TGCAGCACCCTCAGGGGGGCAGGCCTGAACACTGAAGCTTTCTTT
cdr3_aa: CSTLRGAGLNTEAFF
j_call: TRBJ1-1
v_call: TRBV29-1
d_call: TRBD1
clone_size: -

cdr3_nt: TGTGCCAGCAGCTTTAGGGAAGGAGATACGCAGTATTTT
cdr3_aa: CASSFREGDTQYF
j_call: TRBJ2-3
v_call: TRBV11-2
d_call: -
clone_size: few

cdr3_nt: TGTGCCTGGACAGGGGGCGACTCCTACGAGCAGTACTTC
cdr3_aa: CAWTGGDSYEQYF
j_call: TRBJ2-7
v_call: TRBV30
d_call: TRBD1
clone_size: -

cdr3_nt: TGTGCTACCCGACAGGCCCTTAGCACAGATACGCAGTATTTT
cdr3_aa: CATRQALSTDTQYF
j_call: TRBJ2-3
v_call: TRBV27
d_call: -
clone_size: -

cdr3_nt: TGTGCCAGCAGATTGTTGCCCTCCCGGGACAACTCCTACAATGAGCAGTTCTTC
cdr3_aa: CASRLLPSRDNSYNEQFF
j_call: TRBJ2-1
v_call: TRBV6-2/TRBV6-3
d_call: -
clone_size: -

cdr3_nt: TGTGCCAGCAGCCCGAGGTCAAACACCATATATTTT
cdr3_aa: CASSPRSNTIYF
j_call: TRBJ1-3
v_call: TRBV7-6
d_call: -
clone_size: -

cdr3_nt: TGCGCCAGCAGCCTTATCCCGGGACACCCAAACTATGGCTACACCTTC
cdr3_aa: CASSLIPGHPNYGYTF
j_call: TRBJ1-2
v_call: TRBV4-1
d_call: -
clone_size: -

cdr3_nt: TGCAGTGCCGTTCATCCTAGACTAGTATTCAATGAGCAGTTCTTC
cdr3_aa: CSAVHPRLVFNEQFF
j_call: TRBJ2-1
v_call: TRBV20-1
d_call: -
clone_size: few

cdr3_nt: TGTGCCAGCAGCCCCGGGGGAGGGACCCAGTACTTC
cdr3_aa: CASSPGGGTQYF
j_call: TRBJ2-5
v_call: TRBV12-3/TRBV12-4
d_call: -
clone_size: -

cdr3_nt: TGTGCCAGCAGCTCACTAGCGGGTGGCCACAATGAGCAGTTCTTC
cdr3_aa: CASSSLAGGHNEQFF
j_call: TRBJ2-1
v_call: TRBV12-3/TRBV12-4
d_call: TRBD2
clone_size: -

cdr3_nt: TGTGCCAGCAGTTACTCTAGCGGGAGGTTCGGGGAGCTGTTTTTT
cdr3_aa: CASSYSSGRFGELFF
j_call: TRBJ2-2
v_call: TRBV6-6
d_call: TRBD2
clone_size: few

cdr3_nt: TGTGCCAGCAGGAGGGTCCCAGGGGGCTCAGATACGCAGTATTTT
cdr3_aa: CASRRVPGGSDTQYF
j_call: TRBJ2-3
v_call: TRBV6-1
d_call: TRBD1
clone_size: few

cdr3_nt: TGTGCCAGCAGTTACCCGTCGGGCCAAGAGACCCAGTACTTC
cdr3_aa: CASSYPSGQETQYF
j_call: TRBJ2-5
v_call: TRBV6-2/TRBV6-3
d_call: -
clone_size: few

cdr3_nt: TGCAGCGTTCGGGGAAGCAGGGCAGGGACCGGGGAGCTGTTTTTT
cdr3_aa: CSVRGSRAGTGELFF
j_call: TRBJ2-2
v_call: TRBV29-1
d_call: -
clone_size: -

cdr3_nt: TGTGCCAGCAGTCGTGGATATAGCGGCACAGATACGCAGTATTTT
cdr3_aa: CASSRGYSGTDTQYF
j_call: TRBJ2-3
v_call: TRBV7-9
d_call: -
clone_size: -

cdr3_nt: TGCGCCAGCAGCCTACGGACTAGCGGGGTGAACACCGGGGAGCTGTTTTTT
cdr3_aa: CASSLRTSGVNTGELFF
j_call: TRBJ2-2
v_call: TRBV5-1
d_call: TRBD2
clone_size: -

cdr3_nt: TGTGCCAGCAGCCCCCAGACAGGAGAAGAAGCTTTCTTT
cdr3_aa: CASSPQTGEEAFF
j_call: TRBJ1-1
v_call: TRBV7-2
d_call: -
clone_size: few

cdr3_nt: TGTGCCAGCAGTTTAGGGGTAGGGACCTCTGGAAACACCATATATTTT
cdr3_aa: CASSLGVGTSGNTIYF
j_call: TRBJ1-3
v_call: TRBV12-3/TRBV12-4
d_call: -
clone_size: -

cdr3_nt: TGTGCCAGCAGTTACTCTGGCAGATTTAATTCACCCCTCCACTTT
cdr3_aa: CASSYSGRFNSPLHF
j_call: TRBJ1-6
v_call: TRBV6-5
d_call: -
clone_size: -

cdr3_nt: TGTGCCACCAGCAGAGGCAGACTAGCGGGTGACTACGAGCAGTACTTC
cdr3_aa: CATSRGRLAGDYEQYF
j_call: TRBJ2-7
v_call: TRBV15
d_call: TRBD2
clone_size: few

cdr3_nt: TGTGCCTGGAGTCGGACAGCCACCGGGGAGCTGTTTTTT
cdr3_aa: CAWSRTATGELFF
j_call: TRBJ2-2
v_call: TRBV30
d_call: -
clone_size: -

cdr3_nt: TGTGCCAGCAGCTTAGAATTCACCGGGGAGCTGTTTTTT
cdr3_aa: CASSLEFTGELFF
j_call: TRBJ2-2
v_call: TRBV7-9
d_call: -
clone_size: many

cdr3_nt: TGCGCCAGCAGCTTGGTTGAGACAGGGAGAAACACTGAAGCTTTCTTT
cdr3_aa: CASSLVETGRNTEAFF
j_call: TRBJ1-1
v_call: TRBV5-1
d_call: TRBD1
clone_size: few